This note documents a single T cell receptor (beta chain) sequence. Its antigen is not known. The CDR3 is made up of 14 amino acids. Germline lookup yields CDR1 MNHNS and CDR2 SASEGT. V lost 7 bases, J lost 4 bases, and 16 bases lay in between. This entry is derived from a study of CD8 T cells in ankylosing spondylitis. Whole-study findings and limits: Blood from ankylosing spondylitis patients appeared to carry a characteristic roughly 8-variant TCR beta motif. With a CD8+ phenotype, disease-linked clones were relatively rare in peripheral blood. Significantly higher representation of disease-linked clones was reported for matched ankylosing spondylitis synovial fluid.

For TCR beta, libraries came from quantitative 5'-RACE with molecular barcodes. TCRdb redid the calling of the 5' RACE reads with MiXCR, one entry per CDR3 protein. The sample lists around 250,000 distinct CDR3 sequences, 15% to 20% occurring once. V is TRBV6-1 and J is TRBJ2-5; D is tentatively TRBD1 or TRBD2 (5 bases each). Sequenced input: blood, either unsorted or a sorted T cell fraction (not recorded which). This receptor was identified in a male donor with ankylosing spondylitis or in good health (not recorded which). This chain's CDR3 is CASTIPQRGETQYF. The CDR3 coding sequence is TGTGCCAGCACCATACCCCAGAGGGGAGAGACCCAGTACTTC.